The subject of this entry is one T cell receptor (beta chain). Source study methods: Reference gene primer amplification gave estimated nucleated cell counts. Only in-frame clones appear in the TCRdb table, and some are missing; sequencing was by immunoSEQ multiplex PCR. V, J and clone size reflect that table, while D and trimming were determined from the DNA. The sample holds approximately 230,000 clones, roughly 88% seen once. This CDR3 is 16 amino acids long. Germline V lookup: CDR1 MDHEN, CDR2 SYDVKM. Trimming cost V 3 bases and J 0 bases, with 12 bases left between them. The record originates from a study of blood T cell repertoires in COVID-19. Background on the study: COVID-19 samples collected from the United States, Italy and Spain covered acute and convalescent phases.

The clonotype originates from a man older than 75 with acute or convalescent COVID-19. Sequencing input: peripheral blood. This chain uses TRBV28 with TRBJ1-5; D is uncertain. CDR3 nucleotides: TGTGCCAGCAGTTTGCCCACCCGGAGTAGCAATCAGCCCCAGCATTTT. This encodes CASSLPTRSSNQPQHF.